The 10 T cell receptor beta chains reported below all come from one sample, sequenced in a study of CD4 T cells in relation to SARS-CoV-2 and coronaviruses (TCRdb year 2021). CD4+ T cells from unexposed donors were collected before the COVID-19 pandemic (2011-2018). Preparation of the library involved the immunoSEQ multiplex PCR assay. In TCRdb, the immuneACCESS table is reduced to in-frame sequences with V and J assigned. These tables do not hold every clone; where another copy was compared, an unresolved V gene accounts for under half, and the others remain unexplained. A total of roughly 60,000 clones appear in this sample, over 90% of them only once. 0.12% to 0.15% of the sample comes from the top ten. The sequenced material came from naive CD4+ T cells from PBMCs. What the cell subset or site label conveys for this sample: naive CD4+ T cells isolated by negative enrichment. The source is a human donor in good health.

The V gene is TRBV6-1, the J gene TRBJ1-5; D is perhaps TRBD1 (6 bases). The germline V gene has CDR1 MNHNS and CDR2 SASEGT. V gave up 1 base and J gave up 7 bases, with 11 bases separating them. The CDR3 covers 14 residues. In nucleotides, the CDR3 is TGTGCCAGCAGTGAAGTGGCGGGGACACAGCCCCAGCATTTT. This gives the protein CASSEVAGTQPQHF.

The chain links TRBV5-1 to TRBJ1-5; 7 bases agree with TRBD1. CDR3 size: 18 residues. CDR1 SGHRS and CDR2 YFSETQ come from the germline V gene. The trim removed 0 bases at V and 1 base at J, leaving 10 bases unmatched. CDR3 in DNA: TGCGCCAGCAGCTTGGGGTACGCCGTACAGGGGAGCAATCAGCCCCAGCATTTT. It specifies CASSLGYAVQGSNQPQHF. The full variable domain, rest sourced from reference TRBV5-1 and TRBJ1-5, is KAGVTQTPRYLIKTRGQQVTLSCSPISGHRSVSWYQQTPGQGLQFLFEYFSETQRNKGNFPGRFSGRQFSNSRSEMNVSTLELGDSALYLCASSLGYAVQGSNQPQHFGDGTRLSIL.

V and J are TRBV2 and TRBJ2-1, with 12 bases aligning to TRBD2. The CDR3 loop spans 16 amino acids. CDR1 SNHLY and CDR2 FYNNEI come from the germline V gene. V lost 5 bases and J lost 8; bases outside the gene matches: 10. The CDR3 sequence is CASSPKTSGRFYEQFF. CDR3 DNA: TGTGCCAGCAGTCCCAAGACTAGCGGGAGATTTTATGAGCAGTTCTTC. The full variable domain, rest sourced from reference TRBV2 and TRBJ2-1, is EPEVTQTPSHQVTQMGQEVILRCVPISNHLYFYWYRQILGQKVEFLVSFYNNEISEKSEIFDDQFSVERPDGSNFTLKIRSTKLEDSAMYFCASSPKTSGRFYEQFFGPGTRLTVL.

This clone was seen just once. The chain's CDR3 is CASGGGRTGELFF. As DNA, the CDR3 is TGTGCCAGCGGCGGTGGTCGAACCGGGGAGCTGTTTTTT. V gene TRBV28 combines with J gene TRBJ2-2; D is undetermined. Between the trimmed V and J ends, which lost 8 bases and 5 bases, there was a span of 12 bases. CDR1 is MDHEN, CDR2 SYDVKM, per germline. This CDR3 is built from 13 residues.

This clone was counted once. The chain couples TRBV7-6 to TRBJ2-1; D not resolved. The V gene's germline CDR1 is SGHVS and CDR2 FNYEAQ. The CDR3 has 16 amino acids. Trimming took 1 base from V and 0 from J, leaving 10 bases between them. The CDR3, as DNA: TGTGCCAGCAGCTTAGATCCAGGTAGCTCCTACAATGAGCAGTTCTTC. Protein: CASSLDPGSSYNEQFF.

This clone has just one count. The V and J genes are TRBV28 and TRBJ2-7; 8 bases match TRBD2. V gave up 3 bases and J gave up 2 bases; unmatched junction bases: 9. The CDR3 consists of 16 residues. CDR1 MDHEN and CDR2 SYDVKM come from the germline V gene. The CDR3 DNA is TGTGCCAGCAGTTTGGTGTTAGCGGGACTTACCTACGAGCAGTACTTC. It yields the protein CASSLVLAGLTYEQYF. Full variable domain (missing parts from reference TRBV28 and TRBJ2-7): DVKVTQSSRYLVKRTGEKVFLECVQDMDHENMFWYRQDPGLGLRLIYFSYDVKMKEKGDIPEGYSVSREKKERFSLILESASTNQTSMYLCASSLVLAGLTYEQYFGPGTRLTVT.

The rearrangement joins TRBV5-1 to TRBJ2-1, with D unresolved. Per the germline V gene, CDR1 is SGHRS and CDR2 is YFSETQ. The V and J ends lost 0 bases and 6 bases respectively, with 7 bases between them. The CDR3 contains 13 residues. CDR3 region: CASSLAPANEQFF. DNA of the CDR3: TGCGCCAGCAGCTTGGCTCCGGCCAATGAGCAGTTCTTC.

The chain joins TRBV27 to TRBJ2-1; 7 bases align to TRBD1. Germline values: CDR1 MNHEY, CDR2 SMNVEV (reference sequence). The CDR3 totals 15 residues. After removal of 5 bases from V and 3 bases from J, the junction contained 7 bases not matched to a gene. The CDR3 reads CASSADRSDYNEQFF. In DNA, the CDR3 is TGTGCCAGCAGTGCGGACAGGAGCGACTACAATGAGCAGTTCTTC.

In DNA, the CDR3 is TGTGCCAGCAGCACCCAGGGAGGGAACTATGGCTACACCTTC. This gives the protein CASSTQGGNYGYTF. The rearrangement uses TRBV9 and TRBJ1-2; D is possibly TRBD1 (5 bases). The CDR3 consists of 14 residues. Germline CDR1 SGDLS, CDR2 YYNGEE. The V end was cut by 4 bases, the J end by 2 bases, with 12 bases between.

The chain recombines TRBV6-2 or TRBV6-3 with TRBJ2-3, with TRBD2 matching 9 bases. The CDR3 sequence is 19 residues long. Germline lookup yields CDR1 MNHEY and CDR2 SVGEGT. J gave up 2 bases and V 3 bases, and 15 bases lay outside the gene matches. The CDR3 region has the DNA TGTGCCAGCAGTTATAAGTCTGGGACTAGCTCATATTACACAGATACGCAGTATTTT. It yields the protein CASSYKSGTSSYYTDTQYF.